The 20 T cell receptor beta chains in this list originate from one sample, sequenced in a study of CD8 T cells in ankylosing spondylitis (dated by TCRdb to 2016 to 2017). The library was made by 5' RACE. The instrument was an Illumina HiSeq 2500. Using fastp at Q25 and MiXCR, TCRdb reprocessed the public reads and kept productive beta chains. A single entry per CDR3 protein holds the most common genes and DNA from its merged rows. The sample data list 190,000 or so distinct CDR3 sequences, and 9.5% to 15% of these were observed just once. The ten most abundant clones make up 16% of the sample. The source material was blood, either unsorted or a sorted T cell fraction (not recorded which). The receptors shown here come from a male donor with ankylosing spondylitis or in good health (not recorded which).

This clonotype was observed many times. The rearrangement links TRBV5-1 to TRBJ2-3; D gene unclear. Trimming took off 0 bases at V and 2 bases at J, with 7 bases between the two ends. Germline V lookup: CDR1 SGHRS, CDR2 YFSETQ. CDR3 length equals 14 residues. The CDR3 DNA is TGCGCCAGCAGCTTGGCGGATTACACAGATACGCAGTATTTT. Residues: CASSLADYTDTQYF.

CDR3 residues: CASSTIRSSYNEQFF. DNA for the CDR3: TGTGCCAGCAGTACAATTAGGAGCTCCTACAATGAGCAGTTCTTC. The chain recombines TRBV6-1 with TRBJ2-1; no reliable D call. Trimming removed 5 bases from V and 0 bases from J, with 11 bases in between. The CDR3 covers 15 residues. Germline values: CDR1 MNHNS, CDR2 SASEGT.

This clonotype has only a few counts. V is TRBV9 and J is TRBJ2-3; 13 positions agree with TRBD2. Germline V CDR1 and CDR2: SGDLS, YYNGEE. Trimming cost V 3 bases and J 2 bases; bases outside gene matches: 12. The CDR3 runs to 19 residues. The CDR3 region is CASSDPSRLAGGNTDTQYF. For the CDR3, the DNA is TGTGCCAGCAGCGACCCCAGTAGACTAGCGGGGGGTAACACAGATACGCAGTATTTT.

This clonotype was recorded a few times. The chain is built from TRBV19 and TRBJ2-2; 13 positions match TRBD2. This CDR3 region has 16 residues. The V segment lost 7 bases and the J segment 6 bases; nucleotides outside the gene matches: 8. The V gene's germline CDR1 is LNHDA and CDR2 SQIVND (reference sequence). Written as DNA, the CDR3 is TGTGCCAGTACCCCCGGACTAGCGGGAGAGGCCGGGGAGCTGTTTTTT. Translation gives CASTPGLAGEAGELFF.

This clonotype has more than one count but fewer than ten. The rearrangement uses TRBV6-1 and TRBJ1-1; no reliable D call. CDR3 length: 13 residues. Germline-derived CDR1 and CDR2 are MNHNS and SASEGT. V was trimmed by 8 bases and J by 1 base, leaving 11 bases between them. CDR3 DNA: TGTGCCAGCCCACTCCCTTGGAACACTGAAGCTTTCTTT. Translation: CASPLPWNTEAFF.

This clonotype was found many times. The chain couples TRBV4-2 to TRBJ2-2, with 10 bases matching TRBD2. The length of the CDR3 is 15 residues. With 3 bases clipped from V and 5 bases from J, the junction kept 3 bases outside the gene matches. Germline V gene data show CDR1 as LGHNA and CDR2 as YNFKEQ. The CDR3 is CASSQGTSETGELFF. The CDR3 DNA sequence: TGTGCCAGCAGCCAGGGGACTAGCGAAACCGGGGAGCTGTTTTTT.

This clonotype has a handful of counts. The genes are TRBV5-5 and TRBJ1-3; perhaps TRBD1 as D (5 bases). V was clipped by 1 base and J by 4 bases, with 9 bases between them. Germline CDR1 and CDR2: SGHKS and YYEKEE (reference sequence). CDR3 size: 14 residues. CDR3 loop: CASSLWGSGNTIYF. CDR3 bases: TGTGCCAGCAGCTTGTGGGGCTCCGGAAACACCATATATTTT.

This clonotype was counted only a few times. The V and J genes are TRBV6-1 and TRBJ1-4; D remains ambiguous. Germline-derived CDR1 and CDR2 are MNHNS and SASEGT. The V end lost 2 bases, the J end lost 8 bases, and 9 bases lay between the germline ends. The CDR3 extends over 13 amino acids. CDR3 loop: CASSEWASEKLFF. CDR3 DNA sequence: TGTGCCAGCAGTGAATGGGCATCCGAAAAACTGTTTTTT.

This clonotype appeared a few times. This chain connects TRBV9 to TRBJ2-1, with D perhaps assigned TRBD1 or TRBD2 (5 bases each). The length of the CDR3 is 16 residues. Germline V gene lookup returns CDR1 SGDLS and CDR2 YYNGEE. Trimming took 0 bases from V and 7 from J, leaving 17 bases between them. Here the CDR3 reads CASSVVGGLGVNEQFF. CDR3 nucleotide sequence: TGTGCCAGCAGCGTAGTAGGCGGGCTAGGGGTAAATGAGCAGTTCTTC.

This clonotype occurred once. The chain employs TRBV4-1 and TRBJ2-2; D call uncertain. V was trimmed by 6 bases and J by 5 bases, leaving 10 bases between them. Germline-derived CDR1 and CDR2 are MGHRA and YSYEKL. The CDR3 extends over 13 amino acids. CDR3: CASSRLHTGELFF. CDR3 in DNA: TGCGCCAGCAGTCGACTTCATACCGGGGAGCTGTTTTTT.

In this sample, this clonotype turned up many times. This chain uses TRBV20-1 with TRBJ2-5; 10 nucleotides align to TRBD1. J lost 5 bases, V lost 2 bases, and 2 bases had no gene match. CDR1 and CDR2 (germline): DFQATT, SNEGSKA (reference sequence). The CDR3 length is 13 residues. The CDR3 protein is CSARWGQGETQYF. The CDR3 DNA sequence: TGCAGTGCTAGATGGGGACAGGGGGAGACCCAGTACTTC.

This clonotype occurred a few times. The rearrangement links TRBV12-3 or TRBV12-4 to TRBJ2-3, with D perhaps TRBD2 (5 bases). V lost 4 bases and J lost 6, with 17 bases in between. CDR3 length equals 15 residues. CDR3 amino acids: CASSWTALTGDTQYF. CDR3 coding DNA: TGTGCCAGCAGTTGGACTGCCCTTACTGGTGATACGCAGTATTTT.

The V call is TRBV6-4, the J call TRBJ2-1; D is undetermined. With 6 bases removed from V and 10 bases from J, the gap between germline ends came to 10 bases. The CDR3 consists of 11 residues. CDR1 MRHNA and CDR2 SNTAGT come from the germline V gene. The CDR3 is CASSTYVEQFF. As DNA, the CDR3 is TGTGCCAGCAGCACTTATGTGGAGCAGTTCTTC.

The table lists this clonotype with a few counts. This chain joins TRBV6-1 and TRBJ2-6; no definite D call. The CDR3 is 13 amino acids. Trimming left V 6 bases short and J 4 bases short, with 7 bases between. CDR1 and CDR2 from the germline V gene are MNHNS and SASEGT. This chain's CDR3 is CASSPQGANVLTF. The CDR3 DNA reads TGTGCCAGCAGCCCCCAGGGGGCCAACGTCCTGACTTTC.

The chain has TRBV7-2 and TRBJ2-7, with D possibly TRBD1 on 7 matching bases. From germline, CDR1 is SGHTA and CDR2 FQGNSA. V dropped 3 bases and J dropped 4 bases, with 16 bases sitting between them. CDR3 length: 15 residues. This CDR3 reads CASSLVGRGDYEQYF. The CDR3, as DNA: TGTGCCAGCAGCTTGGTGGGCAGGGGGGATTACGAGCAGTACTTC.

The chain couples TRBV11-2 to TRBJ2-7; D remains unclear. This CDR3 has 12 residues. Between the trimmed V and J ends, which lost 8 bases and 4 bases, there was a span of 12 bases. Germline V gives CDR1 SGHAT, CDR2 FQNNGV. The CDR3 reads CASGDGGYEQYF. The CDR3 DNA is TGTGCCAGCGGAGACGGTGGGTACGAGCAGTACTTC.

There are a few counts of this clonotype. The CDR3 coding sequence is TGTGCCAGCAGCTTACTGACAGGGGACTTCCAAGAGACCCAGTACTTC. This encodes CASSLLTGDFQETQYF. The J gene is TRBJ2-5, the V gene TRBV11-2, with 8 bases matching TRBD1. The CDR3 has 16 residues. CDR1 is SGHAT, CDR2 FQNNGV, per germline. The V segment lost 2 bases and the J segment 1 base; nucleotides outside the gene matches: 6.

This sequence joins TRBV30 and TRBJ1-1, with unresolved D. Trimming took off 5 bases at V and 1 base at J, with 5 bases between the two ends. This CDR3 is built from 11 residues. Germline V CDR1 and CDR2: GTSNPN, SVGIG (reference sequence). CDR3 protein: CAWQENTEAFF. The CDR3 nucleotides read TGTGCCTGGCAGGAGAACACTGAAGCTTTCTTT.

The sample holds a few counts of this clonotype. The rearrangement uses TRBV25-1 and TRBJ2-1; 8 bases are shared with TRBD2. The V segment lost 3 bases and the J segment 7 bases; nucleotides outside the gene matches: 11. Germline V gene data show CDR1 as MGHDK and CDR2 as SYGVNS. CDR3 length: 16 amino acids. CDR3 in amino acids: CASSDPPPGGPNEQFF. CDR3 DNA: TGTGCCAGCAGTGATCCTCCCCCGGGAGGGCCGAATGAGCAGTTCTTC.

This chain uses TRBV4-1 with TRBJ2-1; unclear D gene. The V gene lost 1 base and the J gene lost 6 bases, with 7 bases spanning the gap. Germline-derived CDR1 and CDR2 are MGHRA and YSYEKL. CDR3 size: 13 residues. The DNA for the CDR3 is TGCGCCAGCAGCCAAGGAATTGCCAATGAGCAGTTCTTC. Amino acids: CASSQGIANEQFF.